This T cell receptor (beta chain) originates from a study of spatial heterogeneity in lung cancer. Study outcomes and limitations: Tumor T cell coverage was estimated at around 7% for alpha and roughly 13% for beta chains. Mutation counts in tumors were tracked by counts of expanded intratumoral alpha and beta TCRs.

CDR1 and CDR2 (germline): GTSNPN, SVGIG (reference sequence). V was shortened by 3 bases and J by 7 bases, with 17 bases between the two germline ends. There are 14 residues in the CDR3. Described time point: sample taken at primary tumor resection. In each case, whole RNA from tumor, nontumor lung or frozen PBMC was sequenced unsorted. TCRdb re-analysed the 5' RACE reads in MiXCR, keeping a single row per CDR3 protein. The repertoire consists of about 2,900 distinct CDR3 sequences, with 10% occurring once and the leading ten covering less than 8%. By its share, this clonotype is medium-sized. Its antigen is not known.

The sequencing used lung tumor tissue, collected at surgery. The chain has TRBV30 and TRBJ2-3; D may be TRBD2 (6 bases). The receptor comes from a female donor with early-stage non-small cell lung cancer. In DNA, the CDR3 is TGTGCCTGGAGAGCGGATCGGGGAGGATATACGCAGTATTTT. Translated: CAWRADRGGYTQYF.